The clone carrying this T cell receptor (beta chain) appeared many times. The antigen is undetermined. The source of the sample is a study of identical twins. Study results and caveats: Memory repertoires lacked the insertion deficit that abundant cord blood beta clonotypes showed.

There are 14 residues in the CDR3. V was pared by 3 bases and J by 8 bases, with 8 bases of the junction left unmatched. CDR1 and CDR2 from the germline V gene are DFQATT and SNEGSKA (reference sequence). Using its own MiXCR run on the 5' RACE reads, TCRdb lists one record per CDR3 protein. Of some 690,000 distinct CDR3 sequences in the sample, about 20% were seen once. The data also belong to a second study, concerning T cells expressing NK-cell markers.

Sequenced: PBMCs. V is TRBV20-1 and J is TRBJ2-1, with 9 bases identical to TRBD1. The receptor's source is a woman between 18 and 29 years old in good health. DNA for the CDR3: TGCAGTGCTAGGGGACAGGGTGTGGCCGATGAGCAGTTCTTC. It translates to CSARGQGVADEQFF.